Below, 22 T cell receptor beta chains from the same sample are listed, as sequenced in a study of technical replicates of blood from a few donors. Produced via immunoSEQ multiplex PCR; TCRdb's table is partial and in-frame only. The repertoire includes approximately 82,000 clones, 85% to 95% of them detected once, and just over 0.25% sits in the top ten. The sequencing sample was made of T cells isolated from PBMCs. The origin of the receptors is a human donor in good health.

This clone turned up a few times. The chain is built from TRBV9 and TRBJ1-1; D ambiguous. Germline assignment: CDR1 SGDLS and CDR2 YYNGEE. The CDR3 runs 13 residues. The V end was cut by 4 bases, the J end by 7 bases, with 14 bases between. CDR3 nucleotide sequence: TGTGCCAGCAGCCTACAGAGGGAGGGTGAAGCTTTCTTT. It encodes CASSLQREGEAFF.

The V gene is TRBV28, the J gene TRBJ2-7; perhaps TRBD1 as D (5 bases). The CDR3 sequence is 14 residues long. The germline gives CDR1 MDHEN, CDR2 SYDVKM. V lost 7 bases and J 3 bases, leaving 16 bases between the germline ends. CDR3 sequence: CASMGYDSIYEQYF. CDR3 DNA sequence: TGTGCCAGCATGGGGTATGACAGTATCTACGAGCAGTACTTC. The full variable domain, rest sourced from reference TRBV28 and TRBJ2-7, is DVKVTQSSRYLVKRTGEKVFLECVQDMDHENMFWYRQDPGLGLRLIYFSYDVKMKEKGDIPEGYSVSREKKERFSLILESASTNQTSMYLCASMGYDSIYEQYFGPGTRLTVT.

V is TRBV7-9 and J is TRBJ2-2; weak D call: TRBD1 (6 bases). V gave up 6 bases and J gave up 0 bases, with 8 bases separating them. This CDR3 comprises 14 residues. Germline V gives CDR1 SEHNR, CDR2 FQNEAQ (reference sequence). CDR3 residues: CASRDRANTGELFF. Written as DNA, the CDR3 is TGTGCCAGCAGGGACAGAGCGAACACCGGGGAGCTGTTTTTT.

This clone came up a few times. The chain recombines TRBV9 with TRBJ1-1; TRBD1 matches at 9 bases. Losses at the gene ends were 3 bases for V and 3 bases for J; bases not matched to a gene: 6. This CDR3 has 15 residues. CDR1 is SGDLS, CDR2 YYNGEE, per germline. In DNA form, the CDR3 reads TGTGCCAGCAGCGCACAAGACAGGGGGGACACTGAAGCTTTCTTT. This sequence encodes CASSAQDRGDTEAFF.

The chain couples TRBV5-1 to TRBJ1-5, with a tentative D call TRBD1 (6 bases). This CDR3 comprises 16 residues. Germline lookup yields CDR1 SGHRS and CDR2 YFSETQ. Trimming removed 0 bases at V and 5 bases at J, with 15 bases between. The CDR3 loop is CASSLGAGANDQPQHF. The CDR3 nucleotides are TGCGCCAGCAGCTTGGGTGCAGGGGCAAACGATCAGCCCCAGCATTTT.

This chain joins TRBV29-1 and TRBJ2-7; 15 positions match TRBD2. Unmatched junction bases numbered 5, after V lost 5 bases and J lost 0 bases. Germline V gene lookup returns CDR1 SQVTM and CDR2 ANQGSEA. The CDR3 is made up of 16 amino acids. The CDR3 DNA reads as TGCAGCGTTACCGGGACTAGCGGGAGGAGCTCCTACGAGCAGTACTTC. It codes for CSVTGTSGRSSYEQYF.

This clone was observed a handful of times. The gene calls are TRBV10-3 and TRBJ1-1; D is uncertain. This CDR3 region has 13 residues. Germline CDR1 reads ENHRY; CDR2 reads SYGVKD. Trimming cost V 0 bases and J 7 bases, with 9 bases left between them. The CDR3 nucleotides read TGTGCCATCAGTGAGTCGGTACTTATTGAAGCTTTCTTT. Its protein is CAISESVLIEAFF.

This chain links TRBV9 with TRBJ2-7; 10 nucleotides agree with TRBD1. The CDR3 contains 14 residues. Germline loops: CDR1 SGDLS, CDR2 YYNGEE. Trimming at V came to 3 bases and at J to 3 bases, leaving 3 bases not matched to a gene. This chain's CDR3 is CASSARDRGYEQYF. CDR3 sequence (DNA): TGTGCCAGCAGCGCCCGGGACAGGGGCTACGAGCAGTACTTC.

The chain's CDR3 is CASSPGGEQYF. CDR3 nucleotides: TGTGCCAGCAGTCCAGGGGGCGAGCAGTACTTC. This chain joins TRBV6-6 and TRBJ2-7; 7 bases line up with TRBD1. CDR1 MNHNY and CDR2 SVGAGI come from the germline V gene (reference sequence). This CDR3 spans 11 amino acids. Trimming took 5 bases from V and 6 from J; bases not matched to a gene: 1.

The V and J genes are TRBV6-1 and TRBJ2-7; 9 positions agree with TRBD1. CDR1 is MNHNS, CDR2 SASEGT, per germline. The V segment lost 7 bases and the J segment 3 bases; nucleotides outside the gene matches: 7. The CDR3 is 14 residues long. The CDR3 protein is CASNRDREFYEQYF. CDR3 sequence (DNA): TGTGCCAGCAACCGGGACAGGGAATTCTACGAGCAGTACTTC.

This clone was seen only a few times. This chain links TRBV15 with TRBJ1-1, with D possibly TRBD1 on 5 matching bases. Germline V gene sequence: CDR1 LNHNV, CDR2 YYDKDF (reference sequence). The CDR3 is made up of 13 amino acids. With 5 bases removed from V and 11 bases from J, the gap between germline ends came to 18 bases. In DNA form, the CDR3 reads TGTGCCACCAGCCATGACAGAAATTTGGTTGCTTTCTTT. Translating it yields CATSHDRNLVAFF.

The chain uses TRBV20-1 and TRBJ2-3; D gene uncertain. CDR3 size: 11 residues. Trimming left V 8 bases short and J 3 bases short, with 9 bases between. Germline assignment: CDR1 DFQATT and CDR2 SNEGSKA (reference sequence). The CDR3 sequence is CSPLITDTQYF. In DNA, the CDR3 is TGCAGTCCACTTATAACAGATACGCAGTATTTT.

J is TRBJ2-7 and V is TRBV4-1; maybe TRBD2 (5 bases). This CDR3 has 17 amino acids. Germline CDR1 is MGHRA and CDR2 is YSYEKL. V lost 0 bases and J lost 2, with 17 bases in between. CDR3 residues: CASSQDRGISGTYEQYF. CDR3 sequence (DNA): TGCGCCAGCAGCCAAGATCGGGGTATCTCCGGCACCTACGAGCAGTACTTC.

The chain is built from TRBV4-1 and TRBJ2-6; 11 nucleotides line up with TRBD2. CDR3 length: 19 residues. Trimming took 0 bases from V and 0 from J; bases not matched to a gene: 4. Germline CDR1 is MGHRA and CDR2 is YSYEKL. This CDR3 reads CASSQDLAGGRSGANVLTF. The CDR3 nucleotides read TGCGCCAGCAGCCAAGATTTAGCGGGGGGGCGCTCTGGGGCCAACGTCCTGACTTTC.

This chain links TRBV28 with TRBJ2-7; TRBD1 aligns across 7 bases. This CDR3 has 13 amino acids. Per germline, CDR1 MDHEN and CDR2 SYDVKM. Trimming removed 10 bases from V and 2 bases from J; junction bases left unmatched: 8. The CDR3 DNA sequence: TGTGCCACTACTCCGGGACAGCCCTACGAGCAGTACTTC. It encodes CATTPGQPYEQYF.

This chain connects TRBV11-3 to TRBJ2-3, with TRBD2 matching over 9 bases. This CDR3 is built from 18 residues. Germline lookup yields CDR1 SGHNT and CDR2 YENEEA. V was pared by 5 bases and J by 5 bases, with 17 bases of the junction left unmatched. The CDR3 loop is CASSLVRGAAGGGDTQYF. CDR3 DNA sequence: TGTGCCAGCAGCCTCGTTCGTGGTGCGGCGGGAGGGGGAGATACGCAGTATTTT.

This chain connects TRBV9 to TRBJ2-5; tentative D call: TRBD2 (5 bases). Germline assignment: CDR1 SGDLS and CDR2 YYNGEE. V shed 3 bases and J shed 2 bases, with 8 bases lying between them. The CDR3 length is 13 residues. In DNA, the CDR3 is TGTGCCAGCAGCGGTCGGACTCAAGAGACCCAGTACTTC. It is translated as CASSGRTQETQYF.

The rearrangement links TRBV7-2 to TRBJ2-1, with 9 bases lining up with TRBD1. This CDR3 has 16 residues. V lost 5 bases, J lost 4 bases, and 9 bases stayed unmatched. Germline V gene lookup returns CDR1 SGHTA and CDR2 FQGNSA. The DNA of the CDR3 is TGTGCCAGCAGCGACGCCGGGACAGGGTCATACAATGAGCAGTTCTTC. This gives the protein CASSDAGTGSYNEQFF.

The genes are TRBV19 and TRBJ2-1; TRBD2 agrees at 10 bases. The length of the CDR3 is 14 residues. Germline V gene data show CDR1 as LNHDA and CDR2 as SQIVND (reference sequence). Trimming took 3 bases from V and 8 from J; bases not matched to a gene: 4. The CDR3 region has the DNA TGTGCCAGTAGTATCCTAGCGGGAGAAGATGAGCAGTTCTTC. The encoded protein is CASSILAGEDEQFF.

V and J are TRBV7-7 and TRBJ2-1; tentative D call: TRBD1 (6 bases). This CDR3 is built from 13 residues. Per the germline V gene, CDR1 is SSHAT and CDR2 is FNYEAQ (reference sequence). V lost 5 bases to trimming and J lost 11 bases, with 16 bases between them. The CDR3 DNA is TGTGCCAGCAGCCTCGACAGGCAGTATCAGCAGTTCTTC. Translating gives CASSLDRQYQQFF.

The genes are TRBV5-1 and TRBJ2-5, with 8 bases identical to TRBD1. The V gene end was trimmed by 2 bases and the J gene end by 3 bases; junction bases not matched to a gene: 0. The CDR3 covers 13 residues. Germline-derived CDR1 and CDR2 are SGHRS and YFSETQ. CDR3 protein: CASSLQGEETQYF. Written as DNA, the CDR3 is TGCGCCAGCAGCTTACAGGGGGAAGAGACCCAGTACTTC.

The chain joins TRBV11-3 to TRBJ2-1, with TRBD1 matching over 7 bases. The CDR3 contains 15 residues. The germline gives CDR1 SGHNT, CDR2 YENEEA. Trimming cost V 4 bases and J 4 bases; bases outside gene matches: 7. CDR3 sequence (DNA): TGTGCCAGCAGCTCAAAGGGACAGATATACAATGAGCAGTTCTTC. Its protein product is CASSSKGQIYNEQFF.